Each of the 27 T cell receptor beta chains below was sequenced from the same sample in a study of blood T cell repertoires in COVID-19. TCRdb's copy holds only in-frame clones and misses some; the assay was immunoSEQ multiplex PCR. The sample records 300,000 to 400,000 clones, 86% being singletons. The sample taken for sequencing was peripheral blood. The receptors come from an older woman with COVID-19, enrolled during active disease.

Concerning this clone: The same CDR3 arises from other DNA sequences in this sample as well. The chain carries TRBV7-8 and TRBJ2-7, with 8 bases identical to TRBD1. Germline CDR1 reads SGHVS; CDR2 reads FQNEAQ. The CDR3 length is 15 residues. The V and J ends lost 5 bases and 0 bases, in that order; junction bases with no gene match: 6. In DNA, the CDR3 is TGTGCCAGCAGCCCACGACAGGGGCCCTCCTACGAGCAGTACTTC. Amino acid sequence: CASSPRQGPSYEQYF.

The chain recombines TRBV5-6 with TRBJ1-5, with unresolved D. CDR3 length: 13 amino acids. CDR1 and CDR2 from the germline V gene are SGHDT and YYEEEE. Trimming stripped 2 bases from V and 2 bases from J, with 5 bases between. CDR3 in DNA: TGTGCCAGCAGCTTTTCGGGCAATCAGCCCCAGCATTTT. It yields the protein CASSFSGNQPQHF.

The rearrangement links TRBV2 to TRBJ2-5, with no clear D. The CDR3 is 14 amino acids. Trimming removed 3 bases at V and 2 bases at J, with 10 bases between. Germline lookup yields CDR1 SNHLY and CDR2 FYNNEI. In DNA form, the CDR3 reads TGTGCCAGCAGTGAGTTGCGGAGTCAAGAGACCCAGTACTTC. It translates to CASSELRSQETQYF.

The chain is built from TRBV7-6 and TRBJ2-3, with TRBD2 identical over 10 bases. The V gene's germline CDR1 is SGHVS and CDR2 FNYEAQ. J lost 0 bases, V lost 0 bases, and 6 bases had no gene match. CDR3 length: 18 residues. CDR3 DNA: TGTGCCAGCAGCTTAGCCAGCGGGGGGGCTTACAGCACAGATACGCAGTATTTT. Encoded protein: CASSLASGGAYSTDTQYF.

V is TRBV7-2 and J is TRBJ2-5, with 7 bases matching TRBD2. J was trimmed by 2 bases and V by 4 bases; bases with no gene match: 4. The length of the CDR3 is 14 residues. The germline gives CDR1 SGHTA, CDR2 FQGNSA. The CDR3 region is CASSSVGGQETQYF. CDR3 nucleotides: TGTGCCAGCAGCTCCGTGGGGGGGCAAGAGACCCAGTACTTC.

The V and J genes are TRBV7-9 and TRBJ1-1; a weak D match, TRBD1 (6 bases). Germline V gene data show CDR1 as SEHNR and CDR2 as FQNEAQ (reference sequence). The CDR3 consists of 13 residues. V was shortened by 1 base and J by 5 bases, with 8 bases between the two germline ends. In DNA, the CDR3 is TGTGCCAGCAGCTTAGTTACAGGGACTGAAGCTTTCTTT. Residues: CASSLVTGTEAFF. Variable domain in full (rest from reference TRBV7-9 and TRBJ1-1): DTGVSQNPRHKITKRGQNVTFRCDPISEHNRLYWYRQTLGQGPEFLTYFQNEAQLEKSRLLSDRFSAERPKGSFSTLEIQRTEQGDSAMYLCASSLVTGTEAFFGQGTRLTVV.

This clone was counted only a few times. This chain uses TRBV10-3 with TRBJ2-3; 10 positions match TRBD2. This CDR3 spans 15 amino acids. J was trimmed by 10 bases and V by 3 bases; bases with no gene match: 10. In germline, CDR1 is ENHRY, CDR2 SYGVKD. Here the CDR3 DNA reads TGTGCCATCAGTGAAACTAGCGGGGAGACAGGGGCGCAGTATTTT. Protein product: CAISETSGETGAQYF.

The rearrangement uses TRBV7-9 and TRBJ1-5; 8 nucleotides align to TRBD1. V shed 5 bases, J shed 7 bases, and the junction held 10 bases outside the gene matches. Per germline, CDR1 SEHNR and CDR2 FQNEAQ (reference sequence). The CDR3 is made up of 15 amino acids. CDR3 DNA: TGTGCCAGCAGCCCTACAGGGGGAGGTGGGCAGCCCCAGCATTTT. It is translated as CASSPTGGGGQPQHF.

The chain is built from TRBV5-6 and TRBJ1-2; possible D gene TRBD1, 6 bases. The CDR3 totals 13 residues. CDR1 is SGHDT and CDR2 is YYEEEE in the germline V gene. Trimming took 4 bases from V and 3 from J, leaving 10 bases between them. CDR3 protein: CASSRGQYYGYTF. DNA of the CDR3: TGTGCCAGCAGCCGTGGACAGTACTATGGCTACACCTTC.

This chain connects TRBV18 to TRBJ1-5, with D possibly TRBD1 on 6 matching bases. Trimming shortened V by 6 bases and J by 1 base, and 16 bases separated the two germline ends. CDR1 is KGHSH, CDR2 LQKENI, per germline. The CDR3 sequence is 16 residues long. The CDR3 sequence: CASSPTGQGSNQPQHF. Here the CDR3 DNA reads TGTGCCAGCTCCCCGACCGGCCAGGGGAGCAATCAGCCCCAGCATTTT.

V and J are TRBV6-5 and TRBJ2-7; TRBD1 agrees at 8 bases. The CDR3 totals 13 residues. The trim removed 6 bases at V and 0 bases at J, leaving 1 base unmatched. Germline V gene data show CDR1 as MNHEY and CDR2 as SVGAGI. CDR3 bases: TGTGCCAGCAGACAGGGGGGCTCCTACGAGCAGTACTTC. Protein product: CASRQGGSYEQYF.

This clone was counted many times. This chain connects TRBV19 to TRBJ2-1, with D unresolved. The germline V and J ends were trimmed by 2 bases and 8 bases, with 16 bases remaining between them. The length of the CDR3 is 15 residues. CDR1 is LNHDA, CDR2 SQIVND, per germline (reference sequence). CDR3 residues: CASSIRSLTVDEQFF. The CDR3 nucleotides are TGTGCCAGTAGTATAAGGAGCCTCACCGTGGATGAGCAGTTCTTC.

This chain uses TRBV5-1 with TRBJ1-1; D remains ambiguous. The CDR3 is 15 amino acids. The germline gives CDR1 SGHRS, CDR2 YFSETQ. V was cut by 3 bases and J by 0 bases, with 12 bases left in between. The CDR3 region is CASSSDSPMNTEAFF. The CDR3 coding sequence is TGCGCCAGCAGCTCGGACTCCCCCATGAACACTGAAGCTTTCTTT.

The chain links TRBV7-6 to TRBJ1-3, with 9 bases lining up with TRBD1. CDR1 and CDR2 (germline): SGHVS, FNYEAQ. Germline trimming cut 5 bases from V and 2 bases from J; bases unmatched to any gene: 4. The CDR3 totals 15 residues. CDR3 in amino acids: CASSPGTGPGNTIYF. DNA of the CDR3: TGTGCCAGCAGCCCCGGGACAGGGCCTGGAAACACCATATATTTT.

This chain connects TRBV7-9 to TRBJ2-7; 8 bases match TRBD2. V lost 0 bases and J lost 6; bases outside the gene matches: 7. CDR1 SEHNR and CDR2 FQNEAQ come from the germline V gene (reference sequence). This CDR3 is 15 amino acids long. The CDR3 loop reads CASSLAPTGGLEQYF. The CDR3 region has the DNA TGTGCCAGCAGCTTAGCGCCAACGGGGGGGCTCGAGCAGTACTTC.

CDR3 bases: TGTGCCAGCAGCTTATTGAGGGGGACCACTGAAGCTTTCTTT. This encodes CASSLLRGTTEAFF. The chain links TRBV7-2 to TRBJ1-1, with a tentative D call TRBD1 (6 bases). The CDR3 totals 14 residues. Germline CDR1 is SGHTA and CDR2 is FQGNSA. The V gene lost 2 bases and the J gene lost 4 bases, with 11 bases spanning the gap.

This chain uses TRBV19 with TRBJ1-1; TRBD1 aligns across 10 bases. The V gene's germline CDR1 is LNHDA and CDR2 SQIVND (reference sequence). Germline trimming cut 4 bases from V and 1 base from J; bases unmatched to any gene: 9. CDR3 length: 17 residues. Here the CDR3 reads CASSTRDRGRGNTEAFF. DNA of the CDR3: TGTGCCAGTAGTACCCGGGACAGGGGCAGGGGGAACACTGAAGCTTTCTTT.

The CDR3 DNA reads TGTGCCAGCAGTTACGAGTACAATCAGCCCCAGCATTTT. Protein product: CASSYEYNQPQHF. The chain has TRBV6-5 and TRBJ1-5, with unresolved D. The V and J ends lost 2 bases and 3 bases respectively, with 5 bases between them. Germline CDR1 is MNHEY and CDR2 is SVGAGI. CDR3 length: 13 amino acids.

This clone was counted between two and nine times. The genes are TRBV7-9 and TRBJ1-2, with a weak D call TRBD1 (5 bases). The CDR3 is made up of 13 amino acids. CDR1 is SEHNR, CDR2 FQNEAQ, per germline (reference sequence). Trimming took off 3 bases at V and 6 bases at J, with 11 bases between the two ends. CDR3 loop: CASSFTGGDGYTF. The DNA of the CDR3 is TGTGCCAGCAGCTTCACCGGGGGTGATGGCTACACCTTC.

CDR3 region: CASSQGSAATNEKLFF. Written as DNA, the CDR3 is TGTGCCAGCAGCCAAGGTTCCGCAGCAACTAATGAAAAACTGTTTTTT. The V call is TRBV4-2, the J call TRBJ1-4; no reliable D call. This CDR3 has 16 amino acids. Germline V gene sequence: CDR1 LGHNA, CDR2 YNFKEQ. The V and J ends lost 1 base and 0 bases respectively, with 9 bases between them.

This sequence joins TRBV30 and TRBJ2-7; 8 nucleotides agree with TRBD1. The CDR3 has 15 residues. V shed 5 bases and J 1 base; nucleotides not matched to a gene: 10. CDR1 is GTSNPN, CDR2 SVGIG, per germline (reference sequence). Here the CDR3 reads CAWGGTDRVSYEQYF. For the CDR3, the DNA is TGTGCCTGGGGGGGGACGGACAGGGTATCCTACGAGCAGTACTTC.

The rearrangement joins TRBV5-6 to TRBJ2-2, with D possibly TRBD1 on 6 matching bases. In germline, CDR1 is SGHDT, CDR2 YYEEEE. The CDR3 has 14 residues. Deletions cut 7 bases from V and 2 bases from J, with 12 bases between. CDR3 in amino acids: CASEPGHNTGELFF. The CDR3 DNA sequence: TGTGCCAGCGAACCGGGACACAACACCGGGGAGCTGTTTTTT. The full variable domain, its missing parts supplied by reference TRBV5-6 and TRBJ2-2, is DAGVTQSPTHLIKTRGQQVTLRCSPKSGHDTVSWYQQALGQGPQFIFQYYEEEERQRGNFPDRFSGHQFPNYSSELNVNALLLGDSALYLCASEPGHNTGELFFGEGSRLTVL.

V usage is TRBV5-4 and J usage is TRBJ1-5; D unresolved. The CDR3 spans 14 residues. CDR1 SGHNT and CDR2 YYREEE come from the germline V gene (reference sequence). The germline V and J ends were trimmed by 0 bases and 3 bases, with 7 bases remaining between them. CDR3 amino acids: CASSLVGSNQPQHF. The DNA of the CDR3 is TGTGCCAGCAGCTTGGTCGGGTCCAATCAGCCCCAGCATTTT.

The rearrangement links TRBV19 to TRBJ2-1; 9 bases are a match to TRBD1. Germline CDR1 reads LNHDA; CDR2 reads SQIVND (reference sequence). V lost 6 bases, J lost 7 bases, and 10 bases stayed unmatched. The CDR3 extends over 15 amino acids. The CDR3 is CASRPQGAIWNEQFF. DNA for the CDR3: TGTGCCAGTAGACCACAGGGGGCAATTTGGAATGAGCAGTTCTTC.

This clone was seen only once. This chain uses TRBV5-1 with TRBJ2-5; TRBD2 aligns across 11 bases. The V segment lost 6 bases and the J segment 5 bases; nucleotides outside the gene matches: 6. Germline CDR1 SGHRS, CDR2 YFSETQ. This CDR3 has 14 residues. Here the CDR3 DNA reads TGCGCCAGCACCGCCGGGACTAGCGGCGAGACCCAGTACTTC. It translates to CASTAGTSGETQYF.

This CDR3 reads CASRTRYAGNTEAFF. The CDR3, as DNA: TGTGCCAGCAGAACACGATACGCAGGGAACACTGAAGCTTTCTTT. The rearrangement uses TRBV28 and TRBJ1-1, with no clear D. Germline V gene lookup returns CDR1 MDHEN and CDR2 SYDVKM. The CDR3 is made up of 15 amino acids. The V and J ends lost 6 bases and 1 base respectively, with 15 bases between them.

This clone has only one observation. This chain joins TRBV7-9 and TRBJ2-7; 8 bases match TRBD1. The germline gives CDR1 SEHNR, CDR2 FQNEAQ (reference sequence). The CDR3 consists of 15 residues. V was clipped by 4 bases and J by 2 bases; unmatched bases: 7. Here the CDR3 DNA reads TGTGCCAGCAGCTCCTTACAGGGGGGCCCCTACGAGCAGTACTTC. It yields the protein CASSSLQGGPYEQYF.